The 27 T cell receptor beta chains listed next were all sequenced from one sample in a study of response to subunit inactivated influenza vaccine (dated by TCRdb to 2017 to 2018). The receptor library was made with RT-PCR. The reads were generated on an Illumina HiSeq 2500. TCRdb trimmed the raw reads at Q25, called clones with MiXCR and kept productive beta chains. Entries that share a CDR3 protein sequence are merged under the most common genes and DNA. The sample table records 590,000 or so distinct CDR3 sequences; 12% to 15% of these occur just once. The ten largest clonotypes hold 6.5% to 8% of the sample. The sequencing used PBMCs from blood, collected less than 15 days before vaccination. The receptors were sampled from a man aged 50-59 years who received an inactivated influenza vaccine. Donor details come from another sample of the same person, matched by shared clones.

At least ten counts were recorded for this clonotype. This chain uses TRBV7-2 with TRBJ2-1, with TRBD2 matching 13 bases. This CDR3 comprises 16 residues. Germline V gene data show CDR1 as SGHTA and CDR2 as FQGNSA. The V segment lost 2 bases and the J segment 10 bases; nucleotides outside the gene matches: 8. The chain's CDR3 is CASSLLSLAGGREQFF. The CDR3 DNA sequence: TGTGCCAGCAGCTTATTATCACTAGCGGGGGGGCGAGAGCAGTTCTTC.

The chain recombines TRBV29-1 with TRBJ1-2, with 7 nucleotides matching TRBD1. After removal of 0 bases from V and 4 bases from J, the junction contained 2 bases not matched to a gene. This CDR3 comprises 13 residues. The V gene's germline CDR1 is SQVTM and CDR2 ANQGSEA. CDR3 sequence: CSVEERDSYGYTF. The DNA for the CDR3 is TGCAGCGTTGAAGAAAGGGACAGCTATGGCTACACCTTC. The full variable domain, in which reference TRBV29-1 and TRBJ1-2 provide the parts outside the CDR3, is SAVISQKPSRDICQRGTSLTIQCQVDSQVTMMFWYRQQPGQSLTLIATANQGSEATYESGFVIDKFPISRPNLTFSTLTVSNMSPEDSSIYLCSVEERDSYGYTFGSGTRLTVV.

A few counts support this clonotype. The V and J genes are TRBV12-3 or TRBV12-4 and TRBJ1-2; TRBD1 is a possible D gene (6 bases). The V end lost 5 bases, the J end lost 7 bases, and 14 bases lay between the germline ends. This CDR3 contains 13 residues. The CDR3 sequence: CASSTDRLAGYTF. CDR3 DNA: TGTGCCAGCAGTACCGACAGGCTAGCTGGCTACACCTTC.

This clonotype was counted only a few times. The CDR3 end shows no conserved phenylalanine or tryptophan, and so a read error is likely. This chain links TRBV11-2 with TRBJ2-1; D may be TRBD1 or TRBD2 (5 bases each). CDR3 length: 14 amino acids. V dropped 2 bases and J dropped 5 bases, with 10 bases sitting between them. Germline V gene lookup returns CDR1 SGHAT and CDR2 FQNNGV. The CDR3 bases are TGTGCCAGCAGCTTATTTGGGGGACACAATGAGCAGTTCCTC. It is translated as CASSLFGGHNEQFL.

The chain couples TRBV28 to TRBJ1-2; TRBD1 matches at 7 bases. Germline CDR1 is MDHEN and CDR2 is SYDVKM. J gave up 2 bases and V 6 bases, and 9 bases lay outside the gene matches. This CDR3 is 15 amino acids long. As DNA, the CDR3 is TGTGCCAGCAGAACCGGGACAGCAGCCAACTATGGCTACACCTTC. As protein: CASRTGTAANYGYTF.

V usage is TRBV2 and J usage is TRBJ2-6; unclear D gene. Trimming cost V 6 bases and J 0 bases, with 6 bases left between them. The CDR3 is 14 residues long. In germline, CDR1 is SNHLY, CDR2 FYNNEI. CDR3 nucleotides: TGTGCCAGCAGGGGTTACTCTGGGGCCAACGTCCTGACTTTC. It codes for CASRGYSGANVLTF.

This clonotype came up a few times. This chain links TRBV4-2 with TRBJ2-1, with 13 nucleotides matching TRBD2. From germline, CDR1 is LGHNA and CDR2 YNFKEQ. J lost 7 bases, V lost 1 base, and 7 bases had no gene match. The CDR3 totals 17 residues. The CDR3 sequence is CASSQGTSGSPLNEQFF. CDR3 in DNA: TGTGCCAGCAGCCAAGGGACTAGCGGGAGTCCGCTTAATGAGCAGTTCTTC.

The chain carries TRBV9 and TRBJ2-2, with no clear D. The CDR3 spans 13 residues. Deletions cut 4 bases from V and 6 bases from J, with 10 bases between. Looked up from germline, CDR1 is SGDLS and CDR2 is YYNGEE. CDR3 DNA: TGTGCCAGCAGCCCCCGGACCCCCGGGGAGCTGTTTTTT. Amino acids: CASSPRTPGELFF.

The CDR3 coding sequence is TGTGCCAGCAGCTCCGGACAGGGGGGGGACACTGAAGCTTTCTTT. This sequence encodes CASSSGQGGDTEAFF. V is TRBV7-9 and J is TRBJ1-1; 10 nucleotides align to TRBD1. The CDR3 sequence is 15 residues long. V was clipped by 4 bases and J by 3 bases; unmatched bases: 5. The germline CDR1 and CDR2 sequences are SEHNR and FQNEAQ (reference sequence).

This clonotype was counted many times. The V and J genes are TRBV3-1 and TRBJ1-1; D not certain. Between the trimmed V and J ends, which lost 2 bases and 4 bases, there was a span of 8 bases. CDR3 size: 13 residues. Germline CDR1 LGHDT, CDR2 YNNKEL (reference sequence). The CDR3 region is CASSQPQGTEAFF. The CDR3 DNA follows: TGTGCCAGCAGCCAACCCCAAGGCACTGAAGCTTTCTTT.

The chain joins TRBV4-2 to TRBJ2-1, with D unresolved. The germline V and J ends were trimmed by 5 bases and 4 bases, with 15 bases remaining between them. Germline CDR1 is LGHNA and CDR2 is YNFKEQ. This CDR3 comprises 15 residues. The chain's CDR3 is CASSDSSSIYNEQFF. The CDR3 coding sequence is TGTGCCAGCAGCGACTCATCAAGTATATACAATGAGCAGTTCTTC.

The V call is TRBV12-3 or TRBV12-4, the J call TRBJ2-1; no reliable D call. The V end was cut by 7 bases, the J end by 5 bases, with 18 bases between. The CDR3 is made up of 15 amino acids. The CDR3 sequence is CASTWAANQNNEQFF. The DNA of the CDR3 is TGTGCCAGCACATGGGCCGCTAATCAAAACAATGAGCAGTTCTTC.

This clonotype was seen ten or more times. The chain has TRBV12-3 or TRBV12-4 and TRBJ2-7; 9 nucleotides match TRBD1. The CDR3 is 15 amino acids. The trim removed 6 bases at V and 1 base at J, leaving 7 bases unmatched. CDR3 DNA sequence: TGTGCCAGCAGAGTCTCGGGACAGGGATCCTACGAGCAGTACTTC. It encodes CASRVSGQGSYEQYF.

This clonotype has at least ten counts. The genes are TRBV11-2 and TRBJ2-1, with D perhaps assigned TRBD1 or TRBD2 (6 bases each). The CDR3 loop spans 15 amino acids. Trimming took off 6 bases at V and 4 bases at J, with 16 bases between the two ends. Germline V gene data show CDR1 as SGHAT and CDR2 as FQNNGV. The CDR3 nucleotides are TGTGCCAGCAGGGGTTGGGGGGCCCGGTACAATGAGCAGTTCTTC. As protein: CASRGWGARYNEQFF.

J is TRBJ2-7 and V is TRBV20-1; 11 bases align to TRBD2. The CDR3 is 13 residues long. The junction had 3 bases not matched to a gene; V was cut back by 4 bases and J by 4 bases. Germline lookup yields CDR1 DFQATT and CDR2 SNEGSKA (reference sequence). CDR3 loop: CSATPSGRYEQYF. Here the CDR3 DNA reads TGCAGTGCTACGCCTAGCGGGAGGTACGAGCAGTACTTC.

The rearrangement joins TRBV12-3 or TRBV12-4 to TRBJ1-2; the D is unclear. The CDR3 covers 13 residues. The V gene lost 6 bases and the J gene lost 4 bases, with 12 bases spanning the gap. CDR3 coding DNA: TGTGCCAGCAGCCCTCAGGAGACCTATGGCTACACCTTC. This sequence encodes CASSPQETYGYTF.

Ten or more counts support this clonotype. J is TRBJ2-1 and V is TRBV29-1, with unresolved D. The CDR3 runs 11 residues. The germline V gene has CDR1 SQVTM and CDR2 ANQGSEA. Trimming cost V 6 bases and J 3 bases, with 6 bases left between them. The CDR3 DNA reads TGCAGCGTAGGCCACTACAATGAGCAGTTCTTC. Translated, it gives CSVGHYNEQFF.

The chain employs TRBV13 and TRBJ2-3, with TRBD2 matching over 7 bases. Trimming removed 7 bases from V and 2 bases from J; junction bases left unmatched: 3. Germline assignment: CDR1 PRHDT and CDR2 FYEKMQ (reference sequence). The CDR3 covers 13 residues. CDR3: CASTSGTTDTQYF. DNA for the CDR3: TGTGCCAGCACGAGCGGGACCACAGATACGCAGTATTTT.

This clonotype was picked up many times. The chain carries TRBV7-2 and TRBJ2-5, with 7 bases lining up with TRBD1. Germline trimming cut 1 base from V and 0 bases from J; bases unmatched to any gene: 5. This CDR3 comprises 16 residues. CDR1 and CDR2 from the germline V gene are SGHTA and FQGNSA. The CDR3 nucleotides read TGTGCCAGCAGCTTAGTAGACAGGGCGTACCAAGAGACCCAGTACTTC. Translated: CASSLVDRAYQETQYF.

In nucleotides, the CDR3 is TGTGCCAGCAGACACAGGGGAAAGTACCAAGAGACCCAGTACTTC. Protein: CASRHRGKYQETQYF. The chain recombines TRBV11-2 with TRBJ2-5, with 7 bases fitting TRBD1. Germline V gene sequence: CDR1 SGHAT, CDR2 FQNNGV. The CDR3 has 15 amino acids. Trimming at V came to 6 bases and at J to 0 bases, leaving 7 bases not matched to a gene.

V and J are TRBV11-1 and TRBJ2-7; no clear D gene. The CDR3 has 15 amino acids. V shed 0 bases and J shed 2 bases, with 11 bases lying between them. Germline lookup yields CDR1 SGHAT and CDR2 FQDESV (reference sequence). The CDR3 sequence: CASSLAQARPYEQYF. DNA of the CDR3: TGTGCCAGCAGCTTAGCCCAGGCGAGGCCCTACGAGCAGTACTTC.

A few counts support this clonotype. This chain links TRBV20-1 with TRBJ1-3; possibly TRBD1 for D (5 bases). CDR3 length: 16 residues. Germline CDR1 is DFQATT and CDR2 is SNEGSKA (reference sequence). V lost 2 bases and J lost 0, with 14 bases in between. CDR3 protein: CSARKPRGVSGNTIYF. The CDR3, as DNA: TGCAGTGCTAGAAAACCCCGGGGCGTCTCTGGAAACACCATATATTTT.

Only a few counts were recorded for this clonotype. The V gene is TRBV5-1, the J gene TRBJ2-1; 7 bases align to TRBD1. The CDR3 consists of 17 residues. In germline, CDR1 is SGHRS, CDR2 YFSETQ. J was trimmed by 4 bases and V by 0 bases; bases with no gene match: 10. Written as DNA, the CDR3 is TGCGCCAGCAGCTTGGCAGTCCGGACAGGCATTTACAATGAGCAGTTCTTC. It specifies CASSLAVRTGIYNEQFF.

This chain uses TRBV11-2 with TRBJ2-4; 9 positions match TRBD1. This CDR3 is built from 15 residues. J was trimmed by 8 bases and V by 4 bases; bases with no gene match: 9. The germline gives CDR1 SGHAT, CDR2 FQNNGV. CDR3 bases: TGTGCCAGCAGCTACACAGGGGGCGAGGAGTACATTCAGTACTTC. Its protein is CASSYTGGEEYIQYF.

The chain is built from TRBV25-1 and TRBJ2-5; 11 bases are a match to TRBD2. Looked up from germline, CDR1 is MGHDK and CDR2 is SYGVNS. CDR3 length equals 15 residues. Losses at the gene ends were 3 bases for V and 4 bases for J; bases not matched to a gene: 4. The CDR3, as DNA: TGTGCCAGCAGTGATAACGGACTAGCGGGAGAGACCCAGTACTTC. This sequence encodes CASSDNGLAGETQYF.

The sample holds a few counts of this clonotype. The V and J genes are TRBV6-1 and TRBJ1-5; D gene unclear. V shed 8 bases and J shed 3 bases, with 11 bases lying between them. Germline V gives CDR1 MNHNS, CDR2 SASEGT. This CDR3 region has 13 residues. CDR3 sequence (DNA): TGTGCCAGCCTCCGGGAGATCAATCAGCCCCAGCATTTT. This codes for CASLREINQPQHF.

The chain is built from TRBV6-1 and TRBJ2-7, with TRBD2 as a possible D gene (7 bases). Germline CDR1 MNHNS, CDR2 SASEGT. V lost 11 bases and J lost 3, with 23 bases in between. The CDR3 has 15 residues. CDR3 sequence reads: CAASLRGARFYEQYF. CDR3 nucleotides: TGTGCCGCAAGCCTACGGGGGGCACGTTTCTACGAGCAGTACTTC.